One and the same sample provided the 9 T cell receptor beta chains below, sequenced in a study of cytomegalovirus exposure and HLA in healthy donors. TCRdb's table, derived via immunoSEQ multiplex PCR, lists solely in-frame clones and lacks some. The data contain about 110,000 clones, about 87% of them singletons. Sequences were obtained from PBMCs. The receptors here all came from a woman in her late teens or twenties in good health and CMV-seropositive.

The chain has TRBV28 and TRBJ2-7, with D tentatively TRBD1 (7 bases). Germline lookup yields CDR1 MDHEN and CDR2 SYDVKM. V was trimmed by 5 bases and J by 0 bases, leaving 14 bases between them. The CDR3 has 15 amino acids. In DNA form, the CDR3 reads TGTGCCAGCAGTGGCTCAGGGGGGAGCTCCTACGAGCAGTACTTC. The encoded protein is CASSGSGGSSYEQYF.

The V call is TRBV5-4, the J call TRBJ2-5, with 14 positions matching TRBD2. The CDR3 spans 16 residues. Germline lookup yields CDR1 SGHNT and CDR2 YYREEE (reference sequence). The ends lost 2 bases at V and 2 bases at J; junction bases unmatched: 2. The CDR3 spells CASSFGTSGGQETQYF. The CDR3 bases are TGTGCCAGCAGCTTTGGGACTAGCGGGGGACAAGAGACCCAGTACTTC.

This clone is a singleton in its sample. V is TRBV9 and J is TRBJ2-3, with D perhaps TRBD2 (6 bases). With 0 bases removed from V and 0 bases from J, the gap between germline ends came to 14 bases. This CDR3 has 17 amino acids. The germline V gene encodes CDR1 SGDLS and CDR2 YYNGEE. The CDR3 here is CASSVAPRGTSTDTQYF. In nucleotides, the CDR3 is TGTGCCAGCAGCGTAGCACCTAGAGGGACTAGCACAGATACGCAGTATTTT.

CDR3 in amino acids: CASSLGALNTIYF. CDR3 sequence (DNA): TGTGCCAGCAGTCTAGGGGCATTGAACACCATATATTTT. The genes are TRBV6-5 and TRBJ1-3; a weak D match, TRBD1 (5 bases). V gave up 5 bases and J gave up 7 bases, with 12 bases separating them. The CDR3 sequence is 13 residues long. Per the germline V gene, CDR1 is MNHEY and CDR2 is SVGAGI.

The V and J genes are TRBV9 and TRBJ2-3; a weak D match, TRBD2 (5 bases). The CDR3 is 16 residues long. Trimming left V 0 bases short and J 1 base short, with 12 bases between. Germline assignment: CDR1 SGDLS and CDR2 YYNGEE. The CDR3 spells CASSVAGLAGTDTQYF. The CDR3 DNA follows: TGTGCCAGCAGCGTAGCTGGCCTAGCCGGCACAGATACGCAGTATTTT. The variable domain in full, with the rest retrieved from reference TRBV9 and TRBJ2-3, is DSGVTQTPKHLITATGQRVTLRCSPRSGDLSVYWYQQSLDQGLQFLIQYYNGEERAKGNILERFSAQQFPDLHSELNLSSLELGDSALYFCASSVAGLAGTDTQYFGPGTRLTVL.

This clone showed up just once. The chain couples TRBV5-6 to TRBJ1-6; 8 bases map to TRBD1. With 4 bases clipped from V and 7 bases from J, the junction kept 10 bases outside the gene matches. Looked up from germline, CDR1 is SGHDT and CDR2 is YYEEEE. There are 16 residues in the CDR3. The CDR3 coding sequence is TGTGCCAGCAGCAGTACAGGGGGAGGTCAGAATTCACCCCTCCACTTT. Its translation: CASSSTGGGQNSPLHF. The entire variable domain, with the rest obtained from reference TRBV5-6 and TRBJ1-6, is as follows: DAGVTQSPTHLIKTRGQQVTLRCSPKSGHDTVSWYQQALGQGPQFIFQYYEEEERQRGNFPDRFSGHQFPNYSSELNVNALLLGDSALYLCASSSTGGGQNSPLHFGNGTRLTVT.

The chain is built from TRBV10-3 and TRBJ2-5, with a tentative D call TRBD2 (5 bases). V was trimmed by 0 bases and J by 5 bases, leaving 10 bases between them. Per germline, CDR1 ENHRY and CDR2 SYGVKD. This CDR3 is built from 14 residues. CDR3 nucleotides: TGTGCCATCAGTGAGTCATCGGGGTCTGAGACCCAGTACTTC. It specifies CAISESSGSETQYF.

This clone is judged medium-sized. The chain carries TRBV19 and TRBJ1-6; maybe TRBD1 (5 bases). The V end lost 3 bases, the J end lost 8 bases, and 14 bases lay between the germline ends. From germline, CDR1 is LNHDA and CDR2 SQIVND (reference sequence). This CDR3 has 15 amino acids. CDR3: CASSIGGGFDSPLHF. CDR3 bases: TGTGCCAGTAGTATCGGGGGGGGTTTTGATTCACCCCTCCACTTT.

The V gene is TRBV6-6, the J gene TRBJ1-4; D is perhaps TRBD1 (6 bases). V was cut by 6 bases and J by 5 bases, with 10 bases left in between. This CDR3 is built from 13 residues. In germline, CDR1 is MNHNY, CDR2 SVGAGI (reference sequence). In DNA, the CDR3 is TGTGCCAGCAGGCCCGGACAGAATGAAAAACTGTTTTTT. Residues: CASRPGQNEKLFF.